Listed below are T cell receptor beta chains from one sample, sequenced in a study of T cell repertoires in cytomegalovirus infection. TCRdb processed the reads anew with MiXCR; each CDR3 protein has one entry. The table lists about 920,000 distinct CDR3 sequences, under 40% of them singletons. Their antigen targets remain unknown. Source: cultured CD8+ T cells from PBMCs, taken from culture after CMV antigen stimulation. The receptors stem from a human donor in good health (CMV status not recorded). Some clones in this sample may be carry-over from other donors' samples. Both conserved end residues are part of each CDR3. The D gene is left open where the match is weak. A row's size may be missing; if present it is once, few, many or a size class.

J: TRBJ1-1; D: NA; size: few; V: TRBV6-5; CDR3: CASSYGKIMNTEAFF; DNA: TGTGCCAGCAGTTACGGGAAGATCATGAACACTGAAGCTTTCTTT
J: TRBJ2-7; D: NA; size: many; V: TRBV6-1; CDR3: CASSETGESSYEQYF; DNA: TGTGCCAGCAGTGAGACGGGGGAGAGCTCCTACGAGCAGTACTTC
J: TRBJ1-2; D: NA; size: NA; V: TRBV7-1; CDR3: CASSPPDINYGYTF; DNA: TGTGCCAGCAGCCCACCGGACATAAACTATGGCTACACCTTC
J: TRBJ1-2; D: NA; size: many; V: TRBV5-1; CDR3: CASSDGGNQGYTF; DNA: TGCGCCAGCAGCGACGGGGGTAATCAAGGCTACACCTTC
J: TRBJ1-1; D: NA; size: few; V: TRBV4-1; CDR3: CASSHTGMPEAFF; DNA: TGCGCCAGCAGCCACACAGGGATGCCTGAAGCTTTCTTT
J: TRBJ2-1; D: NA; size: NA; V: TRBV12-3/TRBV12-4; CDR3: CASSPGPAGDEQFF; DNA: TGTGCCAGCAGTCCGGGTCCCGCTGGGGATGAGCAGTTCTTC
J: TRBJ2-2; D: NA; size: NA; V: TRBV12-3/TRBV12-4; CDR3: CASFLVPGELFF; DNA: TGTGCCAGCTTCTTAGTTCCGGGGGAGCTGTTTTTT
J: TRBJ2-7; D: NA; size: many; V: TRBV7-6; CDR3: CASSHTGNSYEQYF; DNA: TGTGCCAGCAGCCATACCGGGAACTCCTACGAGCAGTACTTC
J: TRBJ1-5; D: NA; size: many; V: TRBV12-3/TRBV12-4; CDR3: CASNQGRAQPQHF; DNA: TGTGCCAGCAATCAGGGGAGGGCCCAGCCCCAGCATTTT
J: TRBJ2-2; D: NA; size: NA; V: TRBV7-6; CDR3: CASSRYGELFF; DNA: TGTGCCAGCAGCAGATACGGGGAGCTGTTTTTT
J: TRBJ2-3; D: NA; size: many; V: TRBV7-2; CDR3: CASSLDGGDGDTQYF; DNA: TGTGCCAGCAGCTTAGATGGCGGGGATGGGGATACGCAGTATTTT
J: TRBJ2-6; D: NA; size: NA; V: TRBV4-1; CDR3: CASSQDLGPGANVLTF; DNA: TGCGCCAGCAGCCAAGATCTGGGGCCTGGGGCCAACGTCCTGACTTTC
J: TRBJ2-2; D: TRBD2; size: NA; V: TRBV5-6; CDR3: CASSRSGGYGELFF; DNA: TGTGCCAGCAGCCGTAGCGGGGGTTACGGGGAGCTGTTTTTT
J: TRBJ1-1; D: NA; size: NA; V: TRBV5-6; CDR3: CASSEGLWGNTEAFF; DNA: TGTGCCAGCAGCGAGGGACTCTGGGGGAACACTGAAGCTTTCTTT
J: TRBJ2-7; D: NA; size: few; V: TRBV25-1; CDR3: CASSVRRASSYEQYF; DNA: TGTGCCAGCAGTGTCCGCAGGGCAAGCTCCTACGAGCAGTACTTC
J: TRBJ2-5; D: TRBD2; size: few; V: TRBV6-2/TRBV6-3; CDR3: CASSYTSGQYQETQYF; DNA: TGTGCCAGCAGCTATACTAGCGGACAGTACCAAGAGACCCAGTACTTC
J: TRBJ2-2; D: NA; size: NA; V: TRBV6-8; CDR3: CASSGADGELFF; DNA: TGTGCCAGCAGCGGGGCCGACGGGGAGCTGTTTTTT
J: TRBJ2-7; D: NA; size: NA; V: TRBV15; CDR3: CATSAGSEQYF; DNA: TGTGCCACCAGCGCCGGTTCCGAGCAGTACTTC
J: TRBJ1-4; D: TRBD1; size: NA; V: TRBV19; CDR3: CASGPTGSNEKLFF; DNA: TGTGCCAGTGGGCCGACAGGGTCTAATGAAAAACTGTTTTTT
J: TRBJ1-1; D: NA; size: NA; V: TRBV19; CDR3: CTSTRGTEAFF; DNA: TGTACCAGTACACGCGGAACTGAAGCTTTCTTT
J: TRBJ1-5; D: TRBD1; size: NA; V: TRBV7-3; CDR3: CASSSDRAFPGGNQPQHF; DNA: TGTGCCAGCAGCTCAGACAGGGCCTTTCCTGGTGGCAATCAGCCCCAGCATTTT
J: TRBJ2-3; D: TRBD1; size: NA; V: TRBV5-3; CDR3: CASSILQGHTDTQYF; DNA: TGTGCCAGCAGCATATTACAGGGGCACACAGATACGCAGTATTTT
J: TRBJ1-2; D: TRBD1; size: NA; V: TRBV2; CDR3: CATLLTGVKYGYTF; DNA: TGTGCCACCTTATTGACAGGGGTCAAGTATGGCTACACCTTC
J: TRBJ2-7; D: TRBD1; size: NA; V: TRBV20-1; CDR3: CSATPDRAWAGNEQYF; DNA: TGCAGTGCTACCCCGGACAGGGCCTGGGCTGGGAACGAGCAGTACTTC
J: TRBJ1-2; D: NA; size: NA; V: TRBV4-2; CDR3: CASSQGTNGYTF; DNA: TGTGCCAGCAGCCAAGGAACTAATGGCTACACCTTC
J: TRBJ2-7; D: TRBD1; size: NA; V: TRBV4-1; CDR3: CASSQGVGQPYEQYF; DNA: TGCGCCAGCAGCCAAGGAGTGGGACAGCCTTACGAGCAGTACTTC
J: TRBJ2-5; D: TRBD2; size: once; V: TRBV20-1; CDR3: CSAHGLGREETQYF; DNA: TGCAGTGCCCACGGACTAGGGAGGGAGGAGACCCAGTACTTC
J: TRBJ2-7; D: NA; size: NA; V: TRBV7-9; CDR3: CVSRDVSTHYEQYF; DNA: TGTGTCAGCAGAGACGTTTCGACCCACTACGAGCAGTACTTC
J: TRBJ2-3; D: TRBD2; size: NA; V: TRBV20-1; CDR3: CSASRLAGAQGTDTQYF; DNA: TGCAGTGCTAGTAGGCTAGCGGGGGCCCAAGGCACAGATACGCAGTATTTT
J: TRBJ2-1; D: NA; size: NA; V: TRBV6-2/TRBV6-3; CDR3: CASTPVGGGRDEQFF; DNA: TGTGCCAGCACCCCCGTTGGAGGGGGGAGGGATGAGCAGTTCTTC